The T cell receptor beta chain described here comes from a study of CD4 T cells in relation to SARS-CoV-2 and coronaviruses. Germline V gene data show CDR1 as MNHEY and CDR2 as SVGAGI. The CDR3 sequence is 15 residues long. V shed 4 bases, J shed 2 bases, and the junction held 5 bases outside the gene matches. Uncultured naive and memory CD4+ T cells supplied DNA for deep TCR-beta sequencing. The method was immunoSEQ multiplex PCR; TCRdb's version includes in-frame clones alone and lacks a portion of them. The sample shows 40,000 or so clones, 75% to 90% of them seen only once. The clonotype originates from an adult with COVID-19. This chain uses TRBV6-5 with TRBJ2-7; 10 nucleotides agree with TRBD2. Sequencing was done on a sample of memory CD4+ T cells from PBMCs. CDR3 protein: CASSSLAGIAYEQYF. DNA of the CDR3: TGTGCCAGCAGTTCACTAGCGGGGATAGCCTACGAGCAGTACTTC.